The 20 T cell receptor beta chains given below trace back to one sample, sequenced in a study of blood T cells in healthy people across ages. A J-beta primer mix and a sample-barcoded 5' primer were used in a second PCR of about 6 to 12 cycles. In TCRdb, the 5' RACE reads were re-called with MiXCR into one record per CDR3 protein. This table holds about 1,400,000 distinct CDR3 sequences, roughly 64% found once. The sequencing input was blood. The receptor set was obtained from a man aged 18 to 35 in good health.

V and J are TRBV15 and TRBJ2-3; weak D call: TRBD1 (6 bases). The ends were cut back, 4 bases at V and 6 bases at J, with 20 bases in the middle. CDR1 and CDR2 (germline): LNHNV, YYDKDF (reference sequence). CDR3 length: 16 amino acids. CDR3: CATSTASLGASDTQYF. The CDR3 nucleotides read TGTGCCACCAGCACCGCGAGTTTGGGGGCTTCGGATACGCAGTATTTT.

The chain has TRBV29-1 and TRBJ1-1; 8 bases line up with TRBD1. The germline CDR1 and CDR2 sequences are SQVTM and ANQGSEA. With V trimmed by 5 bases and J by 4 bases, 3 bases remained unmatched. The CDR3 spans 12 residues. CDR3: CSVIDRGTEAFF. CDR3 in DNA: TGCAGCGTTATCGACAGGGGCACTGAAGCTTTCTTT.

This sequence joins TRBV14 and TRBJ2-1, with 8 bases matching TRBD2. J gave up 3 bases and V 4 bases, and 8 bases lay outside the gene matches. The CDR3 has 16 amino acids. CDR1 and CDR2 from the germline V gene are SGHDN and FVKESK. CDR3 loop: CASSPVGLVVYNEQFF. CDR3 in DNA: TGTGCCAGCAGCCCTGTGGGACTAGTGGTCTACAATGAGCAGTTCTTC.

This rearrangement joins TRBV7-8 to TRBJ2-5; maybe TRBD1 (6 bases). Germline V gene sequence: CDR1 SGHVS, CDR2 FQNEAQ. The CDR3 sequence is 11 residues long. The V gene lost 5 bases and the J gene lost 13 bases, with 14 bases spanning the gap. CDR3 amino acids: CASSARDTTYF. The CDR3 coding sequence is TGTGCCAGCAGCGCCCGGGACACCACGTACTTC.

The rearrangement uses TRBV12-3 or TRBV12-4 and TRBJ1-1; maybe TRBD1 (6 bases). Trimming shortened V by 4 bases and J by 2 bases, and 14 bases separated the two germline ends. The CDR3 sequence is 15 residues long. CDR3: CASSWQGLTNTEAFF. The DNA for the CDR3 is TGTGCCAGCAGTTGGCAGGGGTTGACCAACACTGAAGCTTTCTTT.

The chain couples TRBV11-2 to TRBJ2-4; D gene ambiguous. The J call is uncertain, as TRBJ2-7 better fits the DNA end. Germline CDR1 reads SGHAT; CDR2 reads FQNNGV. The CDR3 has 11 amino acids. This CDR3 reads CASTLRDEQYF. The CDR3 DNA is TGTGCCAGCACCCTTAGGGACGAGCAGTACTTC.

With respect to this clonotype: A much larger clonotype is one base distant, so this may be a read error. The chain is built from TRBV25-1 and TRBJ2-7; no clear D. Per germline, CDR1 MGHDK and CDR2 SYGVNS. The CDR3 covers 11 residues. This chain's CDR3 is CSSSRYYEQYF. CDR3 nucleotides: TGTTCCAGTAGCCGGTACTACGAGCAGTACTTC.

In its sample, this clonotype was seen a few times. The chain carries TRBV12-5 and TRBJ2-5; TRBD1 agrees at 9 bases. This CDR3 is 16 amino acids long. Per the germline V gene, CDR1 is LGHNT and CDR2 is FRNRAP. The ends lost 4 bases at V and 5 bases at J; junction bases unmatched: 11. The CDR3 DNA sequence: TGTGCTAGTGGTTCGCTCGGGACAGGGCTGGAGGAGACCCAGTACTTC. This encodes CASGSLGTGLEETQYF.

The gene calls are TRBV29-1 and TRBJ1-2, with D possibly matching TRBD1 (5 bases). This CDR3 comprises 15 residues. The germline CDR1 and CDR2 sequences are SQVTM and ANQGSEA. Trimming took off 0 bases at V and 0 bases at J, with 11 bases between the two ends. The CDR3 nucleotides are TGCAGCGTTGAAGATCTAACAGGTCCTAACTATGGCTACACCTTC. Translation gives CSVEDLTGPNYGYTF.

CDR3 in amino acids: CASSLRDRAFPSNQPQHF. For the CDR3, the DNA is TGTGCCAGCAGTCTCCGGGACAGGGCCTTTCCTAGCAATCAGCCCCAGCATTTT. The chain joins TRBV2 to TRBJ1-5, with 9 bases that match TRBD1. V shed 5 bases, J shed 0 bases, and the junction held 11 bases outside the gene matches. This CDR3 spans 18 amino acids. CDR1 and CDR2 from the germline V gene are SNHLY and FYNNEI.

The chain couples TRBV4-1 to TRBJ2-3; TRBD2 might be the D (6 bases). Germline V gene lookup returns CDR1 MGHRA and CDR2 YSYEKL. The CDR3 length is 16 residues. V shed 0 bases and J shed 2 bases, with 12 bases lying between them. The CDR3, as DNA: TGCGCCAGCAGCCAAGATCGGGGAGGATCCACAGATACGCAGTATTTT. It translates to CASSQDRGGSTDTQYF.

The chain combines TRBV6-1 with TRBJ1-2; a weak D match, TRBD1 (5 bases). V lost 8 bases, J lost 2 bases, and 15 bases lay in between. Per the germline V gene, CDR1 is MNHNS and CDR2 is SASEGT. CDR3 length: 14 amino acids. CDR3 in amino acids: CASATGTANYGYTF. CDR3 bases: TGTGCCAGCGCAACCGGGACCGCCAACTATGGCTACACCTTC.

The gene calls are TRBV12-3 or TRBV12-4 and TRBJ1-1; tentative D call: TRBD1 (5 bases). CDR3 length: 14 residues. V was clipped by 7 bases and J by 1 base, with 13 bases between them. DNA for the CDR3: TGTGCCAGCATCACCGAGGGGCGGAACACTGAAGCTTTCTTT. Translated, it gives CASITEGRNTEAFF.

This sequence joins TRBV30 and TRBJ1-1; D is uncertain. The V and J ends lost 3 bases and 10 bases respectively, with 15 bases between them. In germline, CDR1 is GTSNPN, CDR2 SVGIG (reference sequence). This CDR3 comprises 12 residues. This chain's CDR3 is CAWSDVDARAFF. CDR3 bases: TGTGCCTGGAGCGACGTAGACGCTCGAGCTTTCTTT.

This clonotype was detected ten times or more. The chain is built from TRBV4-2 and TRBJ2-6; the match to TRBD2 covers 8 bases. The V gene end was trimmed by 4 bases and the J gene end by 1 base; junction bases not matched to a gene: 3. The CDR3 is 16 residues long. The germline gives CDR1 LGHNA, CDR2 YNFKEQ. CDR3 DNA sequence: TGTGCCAGCAGCCCGGGGGGGCTTTCTGGGGCCAACGTCCTGACTTTC. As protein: CASSPGGLSGANVLTF.

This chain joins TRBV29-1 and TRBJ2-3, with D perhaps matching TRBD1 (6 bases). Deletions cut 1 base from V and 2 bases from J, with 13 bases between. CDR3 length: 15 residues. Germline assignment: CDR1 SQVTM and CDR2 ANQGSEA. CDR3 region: CSVEASGQFTDTQYF. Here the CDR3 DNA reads TGCAGCGTTGAAGCTTCCGGACAGTTCACAGATACGCAGTATTTT.

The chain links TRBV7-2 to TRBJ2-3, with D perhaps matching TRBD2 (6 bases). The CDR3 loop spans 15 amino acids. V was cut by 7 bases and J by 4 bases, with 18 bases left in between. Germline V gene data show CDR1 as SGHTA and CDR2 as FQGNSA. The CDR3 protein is CASTVGLRGPDTQYF. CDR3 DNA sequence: TGTGCCAGCACCGTGGGACTTCGGGGTCCAGATACGCAGTATTTT.

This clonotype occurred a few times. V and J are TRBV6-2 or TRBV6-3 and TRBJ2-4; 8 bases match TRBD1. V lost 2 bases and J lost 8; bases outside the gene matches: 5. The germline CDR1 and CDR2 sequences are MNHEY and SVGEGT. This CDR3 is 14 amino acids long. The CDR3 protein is CASSYGDRFYIQYF. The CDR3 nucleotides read TGTGCCAGCAGTTACGGGGACAGGTTTTACATTCAGTACTTC.

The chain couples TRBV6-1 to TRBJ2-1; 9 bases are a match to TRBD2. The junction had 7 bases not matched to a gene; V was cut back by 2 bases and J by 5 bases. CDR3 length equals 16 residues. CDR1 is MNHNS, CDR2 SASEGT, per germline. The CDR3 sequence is CASSERRTSVDNEQFF. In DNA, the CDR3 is TGTGCCAGCAGTGAACGGCGGACTAGCGTAGACAATGAGCAGTTCTTC.

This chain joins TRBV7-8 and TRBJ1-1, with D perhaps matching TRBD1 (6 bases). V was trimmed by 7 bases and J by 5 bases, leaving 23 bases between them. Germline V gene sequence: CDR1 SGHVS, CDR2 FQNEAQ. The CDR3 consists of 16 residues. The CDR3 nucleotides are TGTGCCAGCATCCTTGGACAGCCGCTCGGATGGACTGAAGCTTTCTTT. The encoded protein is CASILGQPLGWTEAFF.